These 20 T cell receptor beta chains were sequenced from one sample in a study of blood T cell repertoires in COVID-19. The protocol was immunoSEQ multiplex PCR, while the TCRdb copy is restricted to in-frame clones and leaves out a portion. The data contain fewer than 500,000 clones, roughly 90% of them singletons. What was sequenced was peripheral blood. The source is a man between 18 and 35 years old with COVID-19, enrolled during active disease.

V gene TRBV27 combines with J gene TRBJ1-4; the D gene is possibly TRBD1 (6 bases). Germline V lookup: CDR1 MNHEY, CDR2 SMNVEV (reference sequence). The CDR3 covers 17 residues. V lost 3 bases and J 0 bases, leaving 14 bases between the germline ends. CDR3 loop: CASSFRGGGPTNEKLFF. The CDR3 nucleotides are TGTGCCAGCAGTTTTAGAGGGGGAGGGCCAACTAATGAAAAACTGTTTTTT. Using reference TRBV27 and TRBJ1-4 for the parts outside the CDR3, the full variable domain is EAQVTQNPRYLITVTGKKLTVTCSQNMNHEYMSWYRQDPGLGLRQIYYSMNVEVTDKGDVPEGYKVSRKEKRNFPLILESPSPNQTSLYFCASSFRGGGPTNEKLFFGSGTQLSVL.

The V and J genes are TRBV2 and TRBJ2-7; 7 bases map to TRBD1. J lost 3 bases, V lost 1 base, and 6 bases had no gene match. The V gene's germline CDR1 is SNHLY and CDR2 FYNNEI. The CDR3 is 15 residues long. CDR3 nucleotides: TGTGCCAGCAGTGAAGGTGACAGGGTTAACTACGAGCAGTACTTC. It encodes CASSEGDRVNYEQYF.

J is TRBJ1-3 and V is TRBV6-5; no definite D call. V dropped 6 bases and J dropped 0 bases, with 9 bases sitting between them. CDR1 MNHEY and CDR2 SVGAGI come from the germline V gene. CDR3 size: 14 residues. The CDR3 DNA sequence: TGTGCCAGCAGCGGAGCCTCCTCTGGAAACACCATATATTTT. Translated: CASSGASSGNTIYF.

The chain combines TRBV2 with TRBJ2-7; 12 bases match TRBD2. V was clipped by 8 bases and J by 1 base; unmatched bases: 6. The CDR3 length is 15 residues. CDR1 and CDR2 from the germline V gene are SNHLY and FYNNEI. Here the CDR3 DNA reads TGTGCCAGCTCCCGGACTAGCGGGAAATCCTACGAGCAGTACTTC. This gives the protein CASSRTSGKSYEQYF.

The V call is TRBV18, the J call TRBJ2-2; tentative D call: TRBD2 (5 bases). The CDR3 extends over 20 amino acids. Germline CDR1 KGHSH, CDR2 LQKENI. V lost 2 bases and J lost 0, with 22 bases in between. The CDR3 sequence: CASSPGLEGIGFANTGELFF. CDR3 DNA sequence: TGTGCCAGCTCACCAGGCCTAGAGGGTATTGGTTTCGCGAACACCGGGGAGCTGTTTTTT.

The chain links TRBV30 to TRBJ1-6, with TRBD1 identical over 8 bases. The CDR3 consists of 13 residues. The trim removed 2 bases at V and 9 bases at J, leaving 3 bases unmatched. CDR1 is GTSNPN and CDR2 is SVGIG in the germline V gene (reference sequence). CDR3 residues: CAWSRDRGSPLHF. The CDR3 DNA follows: TGTGCCTGGAGTAGAGACAGGGGTTCACCCCTCCACTTT.

The chain links TRBV5-6 to TRBJ1-2, with D hard to call. The CDR3 extends over 13 amino acids. Germline V gene data show CDR1 as SGHDT and CDR2 as YYEEEE. V lost 2 bases to trimming and J lost 3 bases, with 8 bases between them. CDR3 sequence reads: CASSFRRYYGYTF. The DNA of the CDR3 is TGTGCCAGCAGCTTTAGGCGGTACTATGGCTACACCTTC.

The V and J genes are TRBV19 and TRBJ1-4; no clear D. Trimming took off 1 base at V and 6 bases at J, with 12 bases between the two ends. Germline V gene lookup returns CDR1 LNHDA and CDR2 SQIVND (reference sequence). This CDR3 spans 15 amino acids. This CDR3 reads CASSIGNSGYEKLFF. The CDR3 bases are TGTGCCAGTAGTATAGGCAACAGTGGTTATGAAAAACTGTTTTTT.

This CDR3 reads CASSLEPGNYGYTF. The CDR3 region has the DNA TGTGCCAGCAGCTTAGAACCGGGGAACTATGGCTACACCTTC. The J gene is TRBJ1-2, the V gene TRBV11-2; unclear D gene. CDR1 and CDR2 (germline): SGHAT, FQNNGV. Trimming pared 0 bases from V and 2 bases from J, leaving 7 bases between. CDR3 size: 14 residues.

The CDR3 sequence: CASSGQTGEQYF. DNA of the CDR3: TGCGCCAGCAGCGGCCAAACGGGGGAGCAGTACTTC. The chain uses TRBV4-1 and TRBJ2-7; a possible D gene is TRBD2 (5 bases). CDR1 and CDR2 (germline): MGHRA, YSYEKL. CDR3 length: 12 amino acids. Trimming shortened V by 5 bases and J by 7 bases, and 12 bases separated the two germline ends.

The rearrangement joins TRBV19 to TRBJ2-7; maybe TRBD2 (5 bases). In germline, CDR1 is LNHDA, CDR2 SQIVND (reference sequence). The V end lost 3 bases, the J end lost 0 bases, and 9 bases lay between the germline ends. The CDR3 covers 14 residues. CDR3: CASSMSGSSYEQYF. DNA for the CDR3: TGTGCCAGTAGTATGTCGGGAAGCTCCTACGAGCAGTACTTC.

The CDR3 spells CASSLGLAGTEQYF. CDR3 bases: TGCGCCAGCAGCTTGGGACTAGCGGGAACCGAGCAGTACTTC. The chain uses TRBV5-1 and TRBJ2-7, with 11 bases that match TRBD2. Per germline, CDR1 SGHRS and CDR2 YFSETQ. The CDR3 has 14 residues. Trimming removed 0 bases from V and 6 bases from J; junction bases left unmatched: 2.

V and J are TRBV7-9 and TRBJ2-3; D is ambiguous. The CDR3 is 16 residues long. Between the trimmed V and J ends, which lost 3 bases and 0 bases, there was a span of 13 bases. Germline CDR1 SEHNR, CDR2 FQNEAQ (reference sequence). CDR3 sequence: CASSLGDIASTDTQYF. In DNA, the CDR3 is TGTGCCAGCAGCTTGGGCGACATTGCTAGCACAGATACGCAGTATTTT.

CDR3 sequence reads: CASSLDSGWGTEAFF. The CDR3, as DNA: TGTGCCAGCAGTTTGGATTCAGGGTGGGGCACTGAAGCTTTCTTT. The rearrangement uses TRBV27 and TRBJ1-1; the D gene is possibly TRBD1 (5 bases). V lost 3 bases and J 4 bases, leaving 15 bases between the germline ends. The CDR3 contains 15 residues. Germline V gene lookup returns CDR1 MNHEY and CDR2 SMNVEV (reference sequence).

The gene calls are TRBV1 and TRBJ1-4; the D call of TRBD1 is as the table states it, not checked on the DNA. TRBV1 is a known pseudogene. The CDR3 has 19 amino acids. The CDR3 DNA follows: TGCACCAGCAGCCAAGGTGAAGGGGGCTGTGGGGAAACTAATGAAAAACTGTTTTTT. Amino acids: CTSSQGEGGCGETNEKLFF.

The chain carries TRBV3-1 (or the pseudogene TRBV3-2) and TRBJ2-7, with TRBD1 matching 10 bases. The V gene's germline CDR1 is LGHDT and CDR2 YNNKEL (reference sequence). J lost 1 base, V lost 2 bases, and 8 bases had no gene match. The CDR3 covers 17 residues. The CDR3 DNA sequence: TGTGCCAGCAGCCAACTCTGGCGGACAGGGGGTTCCTACGAGCAGTACTTC. The encoded protein is CASSQLWRTGGSYEQYF.

This chain connects TRBV19 to TRBJ2-7, with D possibly being TRBD1 (6 bases). Germline V gene lookup returns CDR1 LNHDA and CDR2 SQIVND (reference sequence). V was clipped by 1 base and J by 3 bases, with 13 bases between them. The length of the CDR3 is 15 residues. CDR3 region: CASSIGPGTLYEQYF. DNA for the CDR3: TGTGCCAGTAGTATAGGCCCAGGGACACTCTACGAGCAGTACTTC. Full variable domain (remainder filled in from reference TRBV19 and TRBJ2-7): DGGITQSPKYLFRKEGQNVTLSCEQNLNHDAMYWYRQDPGQGLRLIYYSQIVNDFQKGDIAEGYSVSREKKESFPLTVTSAQKNPTAFYLCASSIGPGTLYEQYFGPGTRLTVT.

Written as DNA, the CDR3 is TGTGCCAGCAGTTCTAGCGGGTTCTACAATGAGCAGTTCTTC. Protein: CASSSSGFYNEQFF. J is TRBJ2-1 and V is TRBV2, with 8 nucleotides matching TRBD2. Germline V gene lookup returns CDR1 SNHLY and CDR2 FYNNEI. The ends lost 5 bases at V and 3 bases at J; junction bases unmatched: 3. CDR3 size: 14 residues.

The chain is built from TRBV4-2 and TRBJ1-6; no reliable D call. The germline V and J ends were trimmed by 1 base and 6 bases, with 7 bases remaining between them. Germline CDR1 and CDR2: LGHNA and YNFKEQ. CDR3 length equals 14 residues. CDR3 DNA: TGTGCCAGCAGCCAAGGTTCCGTTAATTCACCCCTCCACTTT. Translation: CASSQGSVNSPLHF.

This CDR3 reads CASSFAGGVGETQYF. Written as DNA, the CDR3 is TGTGCCAGCAGCTTTGCGGGCGGGGTCGGGGAGACCCAGTACTTC. The V gene is TRBV11-2, the J gene TRBJ2-5; the D gene is possibly TRBD2 (6 bases). This CDR3 region has 15 residues. V shed 3 bases and J shed 5 bases, with 16 bases lying between them. Germline V gives CDR1 SGHAT, CDR2 FQNNGV.